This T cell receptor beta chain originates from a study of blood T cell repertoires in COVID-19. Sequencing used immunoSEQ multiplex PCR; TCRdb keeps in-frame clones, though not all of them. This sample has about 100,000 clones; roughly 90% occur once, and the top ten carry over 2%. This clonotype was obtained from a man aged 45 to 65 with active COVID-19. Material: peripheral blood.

This CDR3 is CASSSSRRSGGEADTQYF. CDR3 in DNA: TGCGCCAGCAGCTCCTCCCGTCGGAGCGGGGGGGAAGCAGATACGCAGTATTTT. This chain connects TRBV5-1 to TRBJ2-3, with 10 bases aligning to TRBD2. Germline V lookup: CDR1 SGHRS, CDR2 YFSETQ. V lost 3 bases to trimming and J lost 4 bases; unmatched junction nucleotides: 14. This CDR3 has 18 amino acids.